This T cell receptor beta chain comes out of a study of blood T cell repertoires in COVID-19. Study summary: Both acute and convalescent COVID-19 samples were obtained from the United States, Italy and Spain.

Repertoires were generated with immunoSEQ multiplex PCR, while TCRdb's copy carries only in-frame clones and drops some. The sample has about 120,000 clones; roughly four fifths are singletons. This clone occurred a few times. The CDR3 extends over 14 amino acids. Per the germline V gene, CDR1 is SNHLY and CDR2 is FYNNEI. Trimming removed 6 bases at V and 8 bases at J, with 14 bases between. The rearrangement links TRBV2 to TRBJ1-6, with no clear D. The sequence came from a man aged 65 to 85 with active or convalescent COVID-19. Input material: peripheral blood. The CDR3 loop reads CASRDLRVDSPLHF. As DNA, the CDR3 is TGTGCCAGCAGAGATCTGAGAGTTGATTCACCCCTCCACTTT.